This TCR beta chain derives from a study of patients and donors after allogeneic stem cell transplantation. One entry per CDR3 protein, called by TCRdb with MiXCR from the RT-PCR reads. The sample holds around 200,000 distinct CDR3 sequences, around two fifths seen once. The germline gives CDR1 SGHRS, CDR2 YFSETQ. The V segment lost 4 bases and the J segment 0 bases; nucleotides outside the gene matches: 13. The CDR3 consists of 18 residues. The TCR originated in a human donor who was either an allogeneic HSCT recipient or a stem cell or donor lymphocyte infusion donor (not recorded which). It is not recorded whose cells these are; they may come from a transplant donor. The chain employs TRBV5-1 and TRBJ2-5, with TRBD2 matching over 9 bases. The sequencing sample was made of blood, either unsorted or a sorted T cell fraction (not recorded which). Here the CDR3 DNA reads TGCGCCAGCAGCCTGGAACCCAGCGGGGGGACGTACCAAGAGACCCAGTACTTC. Translating gives CASSLEPSGGTYQETQYF. Supplemented by reference TRBV5-1 and TRBJ2-5, the full variable domain reads KAGVTQTPRYLIKTRGQQVTLSCSPISGHRSVSWYQQTPGQGLQFLFEYFSETQRNKGNFPGRFSGRQFSNSRSEMNVSTLELGDSALYLCASSLEPSGGTYQETQYFGPGTRLLVL.